The rows below give T cell receptor beta chains drawn from one sample of a study of blood T cell repertoires in COVID-19. Repertoires were generated with immunoSEQ multiplex PCR, while TCRdb's copy carries only in-frame clones and drops some. The sample has over 200,000 clones, around four fifths seen once; the top ten hold around 5.4%. Sequenced sample: peripheral blood. These TCRs come from a man older than 75 with acute or convalescent COVID-19. Each CDR3 is given with its conserved first and last residue. D genes are given only for firm matches. A clone size is listed for some rows: how often the clone was seen (once, few, many), or a class if it is expanded.

>TRBV28|-|TRBJ2-7|-
CASSLDSFYEQYF
TGTGCCAGCAGTTTGGACAGTTTCTACGAGCAGTACTTC
>TRBV7-9|-|TRBJ1-5|few
CASSLQFGQPQHF
TGTGCCAGCAGCTTACAGTTTGGTCAGCCCCAGCATTTT
>TRBV7-3|-|TRBJ2-1|once
CASSLTPGLTNEQFF
TGTGCCAGCAGCTTAACCCCGGGATTAACAAATGAGCAGTTCTTC
>TRBV4-1|-|TRBJ2-5|-
CASSQDKRSAGQVGGIETQYF
TGCGCCAGCAGCCAAGATAAGCGGTCGGCGGGGCAGGTGGGGGGAATCGAGACCCAGTACTTC
>TRBV3-1/TRBV3-2|TRBD1|TRBJ1-4|-
CASSRQGNGEKLFF
TGTGCCAGCAGCAGACAGGGGAATGGTGAAAAACTGTTTTTT
>TRBV5-1|TRBD2|TRBJ2-3|-
CASSYGLAGGGVDTQYF
TGCGCCAGCAGCTACGGACTAGCGGGGGGCGGGGTAGATACGCAGTATTTT
>TRBV21-1|-|TRBJ2-7|-
CASSTRRDRVYEQYF
TGTGCCAGCAGCACCCGACGCGACAGGGTCTACGAGCAGTACTTC
>TRBV7-9|-|TRBJ1-4|-
CASSYGATNEKLFF
TGTGCCAGCAGCTACGGTGCCACTAATGAAAAACTGTTTTTT
>TRBV19|-|TRBJ2-7|-
CASSEVFGRKIEYEQYF
TGTGCCAGTAGTGAGGTTTTTGGGAGGAAGATAGAATACGAGCAGTACTTC
>TRBV7-6|-|TRBJ2-3|many
CASSPQSGRADTQYF
TGTGCCAGCAGCCCGCAGTCGGGGAGAGCAGATACGCAGTATTTT
>TRBV10-3|TRBD1|TRBJ1-4|-
CAISDSGQGLAKKLFF
TGTGCCATCAGTGACTCCGGACAGGGTTTGGCGAAAAAACTGTTTTTT
>TRBV30|TRBD1|TRBJ1-4|-
CACTQGFNEKLFF
TGTGCCTGCACACAGGGGTTTAATGAAAAACTGTTTTTT
>TRBV29-1|-|TRBJ2-5|once
CSVVGYGRQETQYF
TGCAGCGTTGTAGGGTACGGGAGACAAGAGACCCAGTACTTC
>TRBV5-4|-|TRBJ2-3|-
CASSLPGPSTDTQYF
TGTGCCAGCAGCTTGCCAGGGCCTAGCACAGATACGCAGTATTTT
>TRBV18|TRBD1|TRBJ2-7|-
CASSPSRGGPSSYEQYF
TGTGCCAGCTCACCATCGAGAGGGGGCCCGAGCTCCTACGAGCAGTACTTC
>TRBV18|-|TRBJ2-5|-
CASSPPNPRGETQYF
TGTGCCAGCTCACCGCCCAATCCCCGGGGGGAGACCCAGTACTTC
>TRBV11-2|TRBD2|TRBJ2-1|few
CASSLRELAGESNEQFF
TGTGCCAGCAGCTTGCGCGAACTAGCGGGAGAAAGCAATGAGCAGTTCTTC
>TRBV3-1/TRBV3-2|-|TRBJ1-6|-
CASSQLARRSPLHF
TGTGCCAGCAGCCAATTAGCAAGGCGGTCACCCCTCCACTTT
>TRBV4-2|TRBD1|TRBJ2-5|-
CASSQLGQGIETQYF
TGTGCCAGCAGCCAACTGGGACAGGGGATAGAGACCCAGTACTTC
>TRBV6-5|-|TRBJ2-1|-
CASRETADPYNEQFF
TGTGCCAGCAGGGAGACAGCAGACCCATACAATGAGCAGTTCTTC
>TRBV2|TRBD2|TRBJ2-7|few
CASSVEAGGSYEQYF
TGTGCCAGCAGTGTTGAGGCGGGGGGTTCCTACGAGCAGTACTTC
>TRBV5-1|TRBD2|TRBJ2-3|-
CASSLGSGSIDTQYF
TGCGCCAGCAGCTTAGGGAGCGGGAGTATAGATACGCAGTATTTT
>TRBV5-6|TRBD2|TRBJ2-5|-
CASSLLGSSGDQETQYF
TGTGCCAGCAGCTTGTTGGGTTCTAGCGGGGACCAAGAGACCCAGTACTTC
>TRBV30|-|TRBJ1-6|-
CAWRTGSSSYNSPLHF
TGTGCCTGGAGGACAGGATCGAGCTCCTATAATTCACCCCTCCACTTT
>TRBV24-1|-|TRBJ2-5|-
CATPKGHHQETQYF
TGTGCCACCCCTAAGGGACACCACCAAGAGACCCAGTACTTC
>TRBV7-2|TRBD2|TRBJ2-3|-
CASSLGTSRSTDTQYF
TGTGCCAGCAGCTTAGGGACTAGTCGAAGCACAGATACGCAGTATTTT
>TRBV5-6|-|TRBJ1-2|-
CASSLFLGSYGYTF
TGTGCCAGCAGCCTCTTTTTAGGGAGCTATGGCTACACCTTC
>TRBV11-3|-|TRBJ2-1|-
CASSSPGHNNEQFF
TGTGCCAGCAGCTCCCCGGGACACAACAATGAGCAGTTCTTC
>TRBV6-5|TRBD2|TRBJ2-7|-
CASTSPGGTYEQYF
TGTGCCAGCACGTCCCCGGGGGGTACCTACGAGCAGTACTTC
>TRBV27|TRBD1|TRBJ2-1|-
CASSFWTGNEQFF
TGTGCCAGCAGTTTTTGGACAGGCAATGAGCAGTTCTTC
>TRBV23-1|TRBD1|TRBJ2-6|-
CASSQSRGLQSGANVLTF
TGCGCCAGCAGTCAATCGAGGGGGCTTCAATCTGGGGCCAACGTCCTGACTTTC
>TRBV30|-|TRBJ1-1|-
CAWNRAQEAFF
TGTGCCTGGAACAGGGCGCAAGAAGCTTTCTTT
>TRBV28|TRBD2|TRBJ2-2|-
CASRGTSGSVMYTGELFF
TGTGCCAGCAGGGGGACTAGCGGGAGTGTTATGTACACCGGGGAGCTGTTTTTT
>TRBV4-1|-|TRBJ1-5|-
CASSQPGQSKNQPQHF
TGCGCCAGCAGCCAACCCGGACAGTCCAAAAATCAGCCCCAGCATTTT
>TRBV2|TRBD2|TRBJ2-2|many
CASSVAGGGSGGELFF
TGTGCCAGCAGTGTAGCGGGAGGCGGTTCGGGCGGGGAGCTGTTTTTT
>TRBV18|-|TRBJ2-7|-
CASSPGHTFYEQYF
TGTGCCAGCTCACCTGGACATACCTTCTACGAGCAGTACTTC
>TRBV3-1/TRBV3-2|TRBD1|TRBJ2-2|-
CASSRGTGDAGELFF
TGTGCCAGCAGCCGGGGGACAGGGGACGCCGGGGAGCTGTTTTTT
>TRBV5-1|-|TRBJ1-2|-
CASSLNTNYGYTF
TGCGCCAGCAGCTTGAACACTAACTATGGCTACACCTTC
>TRBV30|TRBD1|TRBJ1-4|-
CAWRNRGRHEKLFF
TGTGCCTGGAGGAACAGGGGGCGCCATGAAAAACTGTTTTTT
>TRBV3-1/TRBV3-2|-|TRBJ2-7|-
CASSYRRQDYEQYF
TGTGCCAGCAGCTACAGGCGGCAAGACTACGAGCAGTACTTC
>TRBV3-1/TRBV3-2|TRBD2|TRBJ2-7|-
CASSQWTSLPYEQYF
TGTGCCAGCAGCCAATGGACTAGCCTCCCCTACGAGCAGTACTTC
>TRBV6-5|-|TRBJ2-5|few
CATLGQAGQYF
TGTGCGACCCTAGGGCAGGCGGGCCAGTACTTC
>TRBV28|TRBD2|TRBJ2-7|once
CASSLPSGNSYEQYF
TGTGCCAGCAGTTTGCCTAGCGGGAACTCCTACGAGCAGTACTTC
>TRBV6-5|TRBD2|TRBJ2-7|-
CASTLAGAGAYEQYF
TGTGCCAGTACATTAGCGGGGGCCGGAGCCTACGAGCAGTACTTC
>TRBV6-5|-|TRBJ1-2|-
CASSYGAASTKGYTF
TGTGCCAGCAGTTACGGCGCGGCCAGCACAAAGGGCTACACCTTC
>TRBV25-1|-|TRBJ2-7|-
CASSSSYEQYF
TGTGCCAGCAGTTCTTCCTACGAGCAGTACTTC
>TRBV6-6|-|TRBJ1-5|few
CASRRGSNQPQHF
TGTGCCAGCAGAAGGGGTTCCAATCAGCCCCAGCATTTT
>TRBV28|-|TRBJ1-5|once
CASRSPGGSNQPQHF
TGTGCCAGCAGGTCACCGGGTGGCAGCAATCAGCCCCAGCATTTT
>TRBV7-8|-|TRBJ1-2|-
CASSFNWEANYGYTF
TGTGCCAGCAGCTTCAATTGGGAGGCTAACTATGGCTACACCTTC
>TRBV7-2|TRBD1|TRBJ2-2|-
CASSSGTGNTGELFF
TGTGCCAGCAGCTCCGGGACAGGGAACACCGGGGAGCTGTTTTTT
>TRBV11-2|-|TRBJ2-7|-
CASTTWRSYEQYF
TGTGCCAGCACGACCTGGAGGTCCTACGAGCAGTACTTC
>TRBV27|TRBD2|TRBJ2-1|-
CASSSISPRPGLAVSSYNEQFF
TGTGCCAGCAGTTCCATCTCCCCTAGACCGGGACTAGCGGTCTCCTCCTACAATGAGCAGTTCTTC
>TRBV6-5|-|TRBJ1-2|-
CASSPFNQVDGGYTF
TGTGCCAGCAGTCCATTCAATCAGGTCGATGGTGGCTACACCTTC
>TRBV19|-|TRBJ2-2|-
CASSAEFRQTGELFF
TGTGCCAGTAGTGCAGAATTTAGACAGACCGGGGAGCTGTTTTTT
>TRBV6-5|TRBD1|TRBJ1-5|-
CASSLDRGRQPQHF
TGTGCCAGCAGTCTCGACAGGGGGCGGCAGCCCCAGCATTTT
>TRBV7-9|-|TRBJ1-1|-
CASSLSGGTMDTEAFF
TGTGCCAGCAGCTTATCGGGGGGGACTATGGACACTGAAGCTTTCTTT